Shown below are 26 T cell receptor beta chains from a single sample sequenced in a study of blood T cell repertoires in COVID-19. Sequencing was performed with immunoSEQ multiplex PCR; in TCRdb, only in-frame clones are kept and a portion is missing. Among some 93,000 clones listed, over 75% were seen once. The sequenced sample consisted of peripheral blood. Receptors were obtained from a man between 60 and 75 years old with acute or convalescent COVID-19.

CDR3 bases: TGTGCCAGCAGTTCAACAAGGACAGAATATGGCTACACCTTC. Translated, it gives CASSSTRTEYGYTF. This chain joins TRBV6-5 and TRBJ1-2, with a possible D match to TRBD1 (6 bases). Germline assignment: CDR1 MNHEY and CDR2 SVGAGI. The V end was cut by 4 bases, the J end by 5 bases, with 14 bases between. This CDR3 spans 14 amino acids.

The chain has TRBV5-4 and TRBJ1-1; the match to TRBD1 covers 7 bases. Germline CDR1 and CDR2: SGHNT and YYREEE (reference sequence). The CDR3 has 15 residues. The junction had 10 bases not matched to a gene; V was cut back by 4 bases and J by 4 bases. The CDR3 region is CASSRKTGDGTEAFF. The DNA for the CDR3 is TGTGCCAGCAGCAGAAAAACAGGGGACGGCACTGAAGCTTTCTTT.

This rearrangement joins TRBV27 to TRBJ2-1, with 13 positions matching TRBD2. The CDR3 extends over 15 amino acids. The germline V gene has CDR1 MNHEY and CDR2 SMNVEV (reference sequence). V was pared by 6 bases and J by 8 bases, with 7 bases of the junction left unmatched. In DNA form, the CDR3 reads TGTGCCAGCAGCCGGACTAGCGGGAGCCTCTATGAGCAGTTCTTC. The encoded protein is CASSRTSGSLYEQFF.

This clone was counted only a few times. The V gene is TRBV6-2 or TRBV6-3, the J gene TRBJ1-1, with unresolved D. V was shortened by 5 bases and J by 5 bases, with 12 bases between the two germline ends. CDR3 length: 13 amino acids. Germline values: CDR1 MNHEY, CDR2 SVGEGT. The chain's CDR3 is CASSPRDRTEAFF. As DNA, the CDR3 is TGTGCCAGCAGTCCCCGGGATAGAACTGAAGCTTTCTTT.

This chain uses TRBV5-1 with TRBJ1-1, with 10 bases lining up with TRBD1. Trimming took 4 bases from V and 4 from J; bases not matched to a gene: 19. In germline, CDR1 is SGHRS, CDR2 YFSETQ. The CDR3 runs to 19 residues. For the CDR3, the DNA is TGCGCCAGCAGCCATAAAAAATTCGGGACAGGGGTAAGGGGCACTGAAGCTTTCTTT. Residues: CASSHKKFGTGVRGTEAFF. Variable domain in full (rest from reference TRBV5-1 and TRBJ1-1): KAGVTQTPRYLIKTRGQQVTLSCSPISGHRSVSWYQQTPGQGLQFLFEYFSETQRNKGNFPGRFSGRQFSNSRSEMNVSTLELGDSALYLCASSHKKFGTGVRGTEAFFGQGTRLTVV.

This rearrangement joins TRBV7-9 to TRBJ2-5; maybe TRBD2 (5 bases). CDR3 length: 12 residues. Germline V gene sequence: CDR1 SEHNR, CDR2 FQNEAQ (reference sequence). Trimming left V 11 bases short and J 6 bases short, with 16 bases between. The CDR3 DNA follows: TGTGCCTGCCAGCGGATCCAGCAGACCCAGTACTTC. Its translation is CACQRIQQTQYF.

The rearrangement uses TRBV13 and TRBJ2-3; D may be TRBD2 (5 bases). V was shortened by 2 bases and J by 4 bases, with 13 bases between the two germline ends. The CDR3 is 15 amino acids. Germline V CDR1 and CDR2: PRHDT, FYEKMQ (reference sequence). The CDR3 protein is CASSLRREGPDTQYF. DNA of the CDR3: TGTGCCAGCAGCTTACGGCGAGAGGGCCCAGATACGCAGTATTTT.

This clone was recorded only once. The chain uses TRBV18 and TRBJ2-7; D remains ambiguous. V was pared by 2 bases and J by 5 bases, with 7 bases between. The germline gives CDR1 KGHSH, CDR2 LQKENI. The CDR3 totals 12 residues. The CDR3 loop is CASSPAIDEQYF. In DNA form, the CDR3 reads TGTGCCAGCTCACCAGCGATAGACGAGCAGTACTTC.

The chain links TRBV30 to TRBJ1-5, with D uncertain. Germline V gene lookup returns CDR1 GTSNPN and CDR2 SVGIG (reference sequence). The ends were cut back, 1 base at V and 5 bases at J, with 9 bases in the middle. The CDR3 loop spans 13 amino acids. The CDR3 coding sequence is TGTGCCTGGAGTGGTGGCTTGGATCAGCCCCAGCATTTT. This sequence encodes CAWSGGLDQPQHF.

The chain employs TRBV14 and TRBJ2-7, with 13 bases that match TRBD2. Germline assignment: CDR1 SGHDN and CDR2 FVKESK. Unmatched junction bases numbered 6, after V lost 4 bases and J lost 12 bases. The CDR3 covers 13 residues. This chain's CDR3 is CASSPGLAGNRYF. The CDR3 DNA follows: TGTGCCAGCAGCCCGGGACTAGCGGGAAACCGGTACTTC.

CDR3: CASSLGLSTDTQYF. The CDR3 DNA is TGTGCCAGCAGCTTAGGACTGTCCACAGATACGCAGTATTTT. The chain carries TRBV11-3 and TRBJ2-3; D is unclear. Trimming cost V 1 base and J 2 bases, with 7 bases left between them. CDR3 length equals 14 residues. Germline loops: CDR1 SGHNT, CDR2 YENEEA.

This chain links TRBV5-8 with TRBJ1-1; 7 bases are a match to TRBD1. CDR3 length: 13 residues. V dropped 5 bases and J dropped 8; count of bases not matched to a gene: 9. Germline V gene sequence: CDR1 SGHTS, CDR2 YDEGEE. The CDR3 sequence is CASSYDREWEAFF. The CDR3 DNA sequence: TGTGCCAGCAGTTACGACAGGGAATGGGAAGCTTTCTTT.

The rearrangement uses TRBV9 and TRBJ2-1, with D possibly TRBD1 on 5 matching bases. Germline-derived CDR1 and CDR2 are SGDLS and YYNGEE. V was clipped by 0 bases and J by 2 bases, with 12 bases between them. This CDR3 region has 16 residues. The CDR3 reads CASSVELRDPYNEQFF. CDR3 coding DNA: TGTGCCAGCAGCGTAGAGCTCAGGGATCCCTACAATGAGCAGTTCTTC. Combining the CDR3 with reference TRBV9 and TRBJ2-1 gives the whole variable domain DSGVTQTPKHLITATGQRVTLRCSPRSGDLSVYWYQQSLDQGLQFLIQYYNGEERAKGNILERFSAQQFPDLHSELNLSSLELGDSALYFCASSVELRDPYNEQFFGPGTRLTVL.

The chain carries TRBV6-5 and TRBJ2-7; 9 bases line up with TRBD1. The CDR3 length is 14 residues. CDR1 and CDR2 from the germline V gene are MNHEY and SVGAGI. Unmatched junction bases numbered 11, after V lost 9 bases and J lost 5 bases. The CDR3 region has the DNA TGTGCCAGTACCATCGGCGGGACAGGGAACGAGCAGTACTTC. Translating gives CASTIGGTGNEQYF.

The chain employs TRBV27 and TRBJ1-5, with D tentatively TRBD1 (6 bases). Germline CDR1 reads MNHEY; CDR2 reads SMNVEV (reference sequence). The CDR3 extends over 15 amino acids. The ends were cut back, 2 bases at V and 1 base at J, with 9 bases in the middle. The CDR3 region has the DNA TGTGCCAGCAGTTTACGGGGGGCGAGCAATCAGCCCCAGCATTTT. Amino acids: CASSLRGASNQPQHF.

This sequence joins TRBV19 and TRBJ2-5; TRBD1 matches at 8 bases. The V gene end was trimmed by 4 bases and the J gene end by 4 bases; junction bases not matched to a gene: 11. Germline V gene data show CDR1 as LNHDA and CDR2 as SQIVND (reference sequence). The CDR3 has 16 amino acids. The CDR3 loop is CASSNGDRSHLETQYF. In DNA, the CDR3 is TGTGCCAGTAGTAATGGGGACAGGTCACACTTAGAGACCCAGTACTTC.

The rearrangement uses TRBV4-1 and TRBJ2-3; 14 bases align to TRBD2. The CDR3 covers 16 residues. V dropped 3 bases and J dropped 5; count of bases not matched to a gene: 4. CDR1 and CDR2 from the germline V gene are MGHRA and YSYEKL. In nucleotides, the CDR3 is TGCGCCAGCAGCCACGGACTAGCGGGAGGTGGAGATACGCAGTATTTT. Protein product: CASSHGLAGGGDTQYF.

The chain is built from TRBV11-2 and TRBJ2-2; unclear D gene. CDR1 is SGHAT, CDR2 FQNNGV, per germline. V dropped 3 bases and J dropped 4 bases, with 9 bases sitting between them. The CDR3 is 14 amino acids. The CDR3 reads CASSFGRGTGELFF. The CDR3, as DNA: TGTGCCAGCAGCTTCGGCCGCGGCACCGGGGAGCTGTTTTTT.

The CDR3: CASSLTGNRVHEQYF. Written as DNA, the CDR3 is TGCGCCAGCAGCTTGACGGGGAACAGGGTACACGAGCAGTACTTC. The chain carries TRBV5-1 and TRBJ2-7; a weak D match, TRBD1 (6 bases). The length of the CDR3 is 15 residues. Germline V gives CDR1 SGHRS, CDR2 YFSETQ. The germline V and J ends were trimmed by 1 base and 5 bases, with 16 bases remaining between them. Looking up the rest from reference TRBV5-1 and TRBJ2-7 gives the full variable domain: KAGVTQTPRYLIKTRGQQVTLSCSPISGHRSVSWYQQTPGQGLQFLFEYFSETQRNKGNFPGRFSGRQFSNSRSEMNVSTLELGDSALYLCASSLTGNRVHEQYFGPGTRLTVT.

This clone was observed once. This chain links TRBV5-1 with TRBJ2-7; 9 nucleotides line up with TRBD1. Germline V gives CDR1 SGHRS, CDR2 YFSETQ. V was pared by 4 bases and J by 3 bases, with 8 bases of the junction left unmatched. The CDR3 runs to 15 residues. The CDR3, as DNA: TGCGCCAGCAGCGACACCGGGACAGGGTTCTACGAGCAGTACTTC. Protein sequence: CASSDTGTGFYEQYF.

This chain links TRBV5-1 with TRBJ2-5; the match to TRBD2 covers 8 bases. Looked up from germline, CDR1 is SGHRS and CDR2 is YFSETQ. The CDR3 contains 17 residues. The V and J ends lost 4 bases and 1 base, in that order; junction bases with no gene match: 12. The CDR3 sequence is CASSRRVGGGSQETQYF. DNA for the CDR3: TGCGCCAGCAGCCGACGGGTGGGCGGGGGGTCCCAAGAGACCCAGTACTTC.

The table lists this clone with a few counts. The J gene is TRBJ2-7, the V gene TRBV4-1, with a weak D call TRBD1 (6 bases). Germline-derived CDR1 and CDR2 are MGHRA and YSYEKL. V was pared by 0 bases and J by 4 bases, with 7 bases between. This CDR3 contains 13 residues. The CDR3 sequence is CASSQDRGYEQYF. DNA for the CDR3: TGCGCCAGCAGCCAAGATAGGGGGTACGAGCAGTACTTC.

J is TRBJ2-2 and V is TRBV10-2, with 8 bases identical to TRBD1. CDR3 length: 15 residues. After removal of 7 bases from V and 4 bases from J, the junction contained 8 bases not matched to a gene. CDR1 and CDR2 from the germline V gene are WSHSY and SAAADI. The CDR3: CASTDRVATTGELFF. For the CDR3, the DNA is TGCGCCAGCACGGACAGGGTTGCCACCACCGGGGAGCTGTTTTTT.

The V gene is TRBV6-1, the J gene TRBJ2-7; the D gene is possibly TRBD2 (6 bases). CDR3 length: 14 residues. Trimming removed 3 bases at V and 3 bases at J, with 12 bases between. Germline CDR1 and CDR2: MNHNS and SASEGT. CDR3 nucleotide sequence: TGTGCCAGCAGTGAGCGGAGGGGTGACTACGAGCAGTACTTC. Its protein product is CASSERRGDYEQYF.

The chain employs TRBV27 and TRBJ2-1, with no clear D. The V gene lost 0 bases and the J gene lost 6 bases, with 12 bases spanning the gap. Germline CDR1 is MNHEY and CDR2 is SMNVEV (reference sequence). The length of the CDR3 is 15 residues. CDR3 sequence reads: CASSLSAGHINEQFF. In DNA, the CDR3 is TGTGCCAGCAGTTTATCGGCAGGCCACATCAATGAGCAGTTCTTC.

CDR3 in DNA: TGTGCCAGCAGCTTAGAGGGGCGTAATGAAAAACTGTTTTTT. This sequence encodes CASSLEGRNEKLFF. The chain uses TRBV7-9 and TRBJ1-4, with D perhaps matching TRBD1 (5 bases). The V end lost 1 base, the J end lost 4 bases, and 7 bases lay between the germline ends. CDR1 is SEHNR, CDR2 FQNEAQ, per germline (reference sequence). The CDR3 consists of 14 residues. Based on the CDR3 plus reference TRBV7-9 and TRBJ1-4, the full variable domain is DTGVSQNPRHKITKRGQNVTFRCDPISEHNRLYWYRQTLGQGPEFLTYFQNEAQLEKSRLLSDRFSAERPKGSFSTLEIQRTEQGDSAMYLCASSLEGRNEKLFFGSGTQLSVL.